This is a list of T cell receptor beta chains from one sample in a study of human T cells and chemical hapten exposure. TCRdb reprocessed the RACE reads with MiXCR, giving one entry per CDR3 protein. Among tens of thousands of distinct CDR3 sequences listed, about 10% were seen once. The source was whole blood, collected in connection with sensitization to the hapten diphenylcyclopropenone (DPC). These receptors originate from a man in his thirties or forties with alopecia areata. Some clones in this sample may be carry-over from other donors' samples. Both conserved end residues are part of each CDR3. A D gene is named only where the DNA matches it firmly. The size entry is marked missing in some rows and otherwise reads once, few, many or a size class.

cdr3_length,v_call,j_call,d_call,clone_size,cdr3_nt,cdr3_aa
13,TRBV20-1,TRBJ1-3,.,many,TGCAGTGCTAGTTCTCCTAATGGAAACACCATATATTTT,CSASSPNGNTIYF
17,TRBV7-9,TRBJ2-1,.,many,TGTGCCAGCAACTTAGCGCGAACTAGCAATTTAAGGAATGAGCAGTTCTTC,CASNLARTSNLRNEQFF
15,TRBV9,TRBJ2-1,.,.,TGTGCCAGCAGCGTAGCTGGCGTAACGTACAATGAGCAGTTCTTC,CASSVAGVTYNEQFF
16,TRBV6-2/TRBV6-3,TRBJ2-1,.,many,TGTGCCAGCAGTCCTAACCGACTAGTGGGATACAATGAGCAGTTCTTC,CASSPNRLVGYNEQFF
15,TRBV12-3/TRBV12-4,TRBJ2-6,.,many,TGTGCCAGCAGCTCCAGCGTTTCTGGGGCCAACGTCCTGACTTTC,CASSSSVSGANVLTF
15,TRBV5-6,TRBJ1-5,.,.,TGTGCCAGCAGCGCGGGACCGAATAGCAATCAGCCCCAGCATTTT,CASSAGPNSNQPQHF
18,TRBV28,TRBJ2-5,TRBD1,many,TGTGCCAGCAGTTTCATAACCGGGACAGGGGGCGACCAAGAGACCCAGTACTTC,CASSFITGTGGDQETQYF
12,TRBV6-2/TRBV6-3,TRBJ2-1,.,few,TGTGCCAGCAGTTACGGTCGCACTGAGCAGTTCTTC,CASSYGRTEQFF
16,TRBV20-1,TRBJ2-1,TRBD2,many,TGCAGTGCTAGAGAATTTGGCGCGGGGGGGCGGAATGAGCAGTTCTTC,CSAREFGAGGRNEQFF
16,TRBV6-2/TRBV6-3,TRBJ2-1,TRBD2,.,TGTGCCAGCAGCGAGACTAGCGGTTACCCATACAATGAGCAGTTCTTC,CASSETSGYPYNEQFF
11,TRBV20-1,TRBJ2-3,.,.,TGCAGTGCTAGAGCCACAGATACGCAGTATTTT,CSARATDTQYF
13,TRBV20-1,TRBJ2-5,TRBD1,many,TGCAGTGCCCCAAAAGCAGGGGGTGAGACCCAGTACTTC,CSAPKAGGETQYF
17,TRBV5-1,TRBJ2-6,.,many,TGCGCCAGCAGCTTGGCCGACAGCCCGTCTGGGGCCAACGTCCTGACTTTC,CASSLADSPSGANVLTF
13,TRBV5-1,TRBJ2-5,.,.,TGCGCCAGCAGTTCGCAGGTACAAGAGACCCAGTACTTC,CASSSQVQETQYF
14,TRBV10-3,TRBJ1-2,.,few,TGTGCCATCAGTGAGTCCGGACAGAACTATGGCTACACCTTC,CAISESGQNYGYTF
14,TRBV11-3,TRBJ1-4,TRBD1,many,TGTGCCAGCAGCCACCGGGACAGGGGTGAAAAACTGTTTTTT,CASSHRDRGEKLFF
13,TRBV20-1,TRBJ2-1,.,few,TGCAGTGGGAGGGAAGCGGGTCGGAATGAGCAGTTCTTC,CSGREAGRNEQFF
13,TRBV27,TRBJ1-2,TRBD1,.,TGTGCCAGCAGTTTCAACAGGGGCTATGGCTACACCTTC,CASSFNRGYGYTF
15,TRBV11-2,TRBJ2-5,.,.,TGTGCCAGCAGCTTAGACGGGACCTTTCAAGAGACCCAGTACTTC,CASSLDGTFQETQYF
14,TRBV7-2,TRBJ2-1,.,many,TGTGCCAGCAGCTTAGCGGGAGTTCGTAATGAGCAGTTCTTC,CASSLAGVRNEQFF
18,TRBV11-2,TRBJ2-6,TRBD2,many,TGTGCCAGCAGCTTAGAGGCTGGACTAGACTCTGGGGCCAACGTCCTGACTTTC,CASSLEAGLDSGANVLTF
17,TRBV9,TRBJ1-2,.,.,TGTGCCAGCAGCCCTAGGTGGGCTCTCACAGAGAACTATGGCTACACCTTC,CASSPRWALTENYGYTF